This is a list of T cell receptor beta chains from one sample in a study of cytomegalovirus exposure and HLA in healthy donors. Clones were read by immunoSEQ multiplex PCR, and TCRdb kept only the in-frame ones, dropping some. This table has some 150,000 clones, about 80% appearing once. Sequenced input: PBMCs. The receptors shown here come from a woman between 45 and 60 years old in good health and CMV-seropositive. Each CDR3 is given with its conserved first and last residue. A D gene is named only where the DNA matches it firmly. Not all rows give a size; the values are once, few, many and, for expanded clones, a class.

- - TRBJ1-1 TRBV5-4 CASSEVGAEAFF TGTGCCAGCAGCGAAGTCGGGGCTGAAGCTTTCTTT
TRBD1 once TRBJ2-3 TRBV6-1 CASSLGGTQYF TGTGCCAGCAGTCTAGGGGGCACGCAGTATTTT
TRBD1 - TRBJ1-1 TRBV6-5 CASRLGTENTEAFF TGTGCCAGCAGACTCGGGACAGAGAACACTGAAGCTTTCTTT
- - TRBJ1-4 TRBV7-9 CASSPGPSETNEKLFF TGTGCCAGCAGTCCAGGACCTAGCGAGACTAATGAAAAACTGTTTTTT
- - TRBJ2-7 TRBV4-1 CASSQVEGDYEQYF TGCGCCAGCAGCCAAGTCGAGGGGGACTACGAGCAGTACTTC
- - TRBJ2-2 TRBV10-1 CASTNKTGPGELFF TGCGCCAGCACCAATAAAACAGGGCCCGGGGAGCTGTTTTTT
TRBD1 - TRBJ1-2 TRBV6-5 CAGRGTGGVHGYTF TGTGCCGGCAGAGGGACAGGGGGTGTTCATGGCTACACCTTC
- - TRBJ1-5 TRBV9 CASSIGPGDQPQHF TGTGCCAGCAGCATTGGCCCGGGAGATCAGCCCCAGCATTTT
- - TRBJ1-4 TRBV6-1 CASSEFPFATNEKLFF TGTGCCAGCAGTGAGTTCCCCTTTGCAACTAATGAAAAACTGTTTTTT
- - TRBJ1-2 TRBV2 CASSPPGKNSNYGYTF TGTGCCAGCAGCCCTCCGGGGAAGAACTCTAACTATGGCTACACCTTC
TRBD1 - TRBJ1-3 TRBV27 CASSSGPYRGRNSGNTIYF TGTGCCAGCAGTTCCGGCCCTTACAGGGGGCGAAACTCTGGAAACACCATATATTTT
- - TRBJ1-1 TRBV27 CASSRHRAHTEAFF TGTGCCAGCAGTCGCCACAGAGCCCACACTGAAGCTTTCTTT
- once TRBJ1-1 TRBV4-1 CASSQSNPGLATEAFF TGCGCCAGCAGCCAATCGAACCCAGGGTTGGCCACTGAAGCTTTCTTT
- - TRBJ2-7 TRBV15 CATSRVKGGLSYEQYF TGTGCCACCAGCAGAGTAAAAGGAGGACTTTCCTACGAGCAGTACTTC